One and the same sample provided the 28 T cell receptor beta chains below, sequenced in a study of blood T cells in healthy people across ages (dated by TCRdb to the mid-2010s). The protocol used for the library was 5' RACE. TCRdb shows the sequencer as Illumina HiSeq 2500. A second about 7 to 12 cycle PCR used a sample-barcoded 5' primer and a J-beta primer mix. Through fastp at Q25 and MiXCR, TCRdb rebuilt clones from the public reads, retaining in-frame beta chains. Rows are combined by CDR3 protein, so each entry shows the most common genes and DNA. The sample includes some 370,000 distinct CDR3 sequences, with 45% to 65% observed a single time. The ten largest make up 50% to 65% of the sample. Specimen: blood. Receptors were obtained from a man in his fifties or sixties in good health.

The V call is TRBV20-1, the J call TRBJ1-2; the match to TRBD1 covers 7 bases. This CDR3 has 14 amino acids. CDR1 and CDR2 (germline): DFQATT, SNEGSKA (reference sequence). J lost 7 bases, V lost 6 bases, and 14 bases had no gene match. In DNA, the CDR3 is TGCAGTGCCCCGAACCGGGACAGCTCTGGTGGCTACACCTTC. Protein: CSAPNRDSSGGYTF.

The V and J genes are TRBV11-3 and TRBJ2-3; 7 bases line up with TRBD1. The length of the CDR3 is 14 residues. Per germline, CDR1 SGHNT and CDR2 YENEEA. V trimming: 5 bases; J trimming: 2 bases; junction bases outside the gene matches: 4. CDR3 amino acids: CASSIRGPTDTQYF. DNA of the CDR3: TGTGCCAGCAGCATTAGGGGGCCCACAGATACGCAGTATTTT.

The V and J genes are TRBV27 and TRBJ2-3; 11 bases are shared with TRBD2. J lost 2 bases, V lost 3 bases, and 4 bases had no gene match. The CDR3 is 16 amino acids. CDR1 and CDR2 (germline): MNHEY, SMNVEV (reference sequence). The CDR3 loop reads CASSFTSGGLTDTQYF. The CDR3 DNA reads as TGTGCCAGCAGTTTTACTAGCGGGGGACTCACAGATACGCAGTATTTT.

The chain is built from TRBV20-1 and TRBJ2-7; either TRBD1 or TRBD2 may supply D (6 bases each). The closer fit of TRBJ2-5 to the DNA end suggests the J call may be wrong. CDR3 length equals 13 residues. Germline CDR1 is DFQATT and CDR2 is SNEGSKA (reference sequence). CDR3 bases: TGCAGTGCTGCGGGACAATCCCCAGAGACCCAGTACTTC. Translation gives CSAAGQSPETQYF.

V is TRBV6-6 and J is TRBJ2-6; 9 bases are a match to TRBD1. With V trimmed by 6 bases and J by 4 bases, 7 bases remained unmatched. The CDR3 is 16 amino acids. Germline lookup yields CDR1 MNHNY and CDR2 SVGAGI (reference sequence). Written as DNA, the CDR3 is TGTGCCAGCAGGAAACAGGGGGCGCAGGGGGCCAACGTCCTGACTTTC. It is translated as CASRKQGAQGANVLTF.

The rearrangement uses TRBV24-1 and TRBJ2-2; TRBD1 aligns across 10 bases. V dropped 10 bases and J dropped 6; count of bases not matched to a gene: 10. CDR1 is KGHDR and CDR2 is SFDVKD in the germline V gene. This CDR3 region has 15 residues. Here the CDR3 reads CATRDRGLGAGELFF. In DNA form, the CDR3 reads TGTGCCACAAGGGACAGGGGATTGGGCGCCGGGGAGCTGTTTTTT.

The rearrangement joins TRBV20-1 to TRBJ2-7; 11 bases are shared with TRBD2. V gave up 0 bases and J gave up 0 bases; unmatched junction bases: 10. The CDR3 has 18 amino acids. From germline, CDR1 is DFQATT and CDR2 SNEGSKA (reference sequence). CDR3 coding DNA: TGCAGTGCTAGAGATTCCCCCCCGGGACTAGCGGACTCCTACGAGCAGTACTTC. Amino acids: CSARDSPPGLADSYEQYF.

The chain uses TRBV6-2 or TRBV6-3 and TRBJ2-7, with 7 nucleotides matching TRBD2. Losses at the gene ends were 6 bases for V and 0 bases for J; bases not matched to a gene: 2. There are 13 residues in the CDR3. Germline CDR1 reads MNHEY; CDR2 reads SVGEGT. This CDR3 is CASSRDYSYEQYF. The DNA of the CDR3 is TGTGCCAGCAGCAGGGACTACTCCTACGAGCAGTACTTC.

The sample holds many counts of this clonotype. The chain is built from TRBV7-8 and TRBJ1-2; 7 bases agree with TRBD1. Looked up from germline, CDR1 is SGHVS and CDR2 is FQNEAQ. The CDR3 length is 15 residues. V was clipped by 5 bases and J by 3 bases; unmatched bases: 9. The DNA for the CDR3 is TGTGCCAGCAGCGCCTCGGGACAGACCTACTATGGCTACACCTTC. Residues: CASSASGQTYYGYTF.

Only one count was recorded for this clonotype. The V gene is TRBV24-1, the J gene TRBJ2-5, with 8 bases fitting TRBD1. The J call is in doubt because the DNA end fits TRBJ2-7 better. The germline gives CDR1 KGHDR, CDR2 SFDVKD. The CDR3 loop spans 14 amino acids. In DNA form, the CDR3 reads TGTGCCACCAGTGATCCGACAGGGGCCCCCGAGCAGTACTTC. It specifies CATSDPTGAPEQYF.

As to this clonotype: Relative to the germline gene, one junction end is altered; a read error may explain this. The chain links TRBV6-5 to TRBJ1-1; 7 bases fit TRBD1. Germline CDR1 is MNHEY and CDR2 is SVGAGI. CDR3 length: 15 residues. This CDR3 is CASSIGQAGNTGAFF. CDR3 DNA: TGTGCCAGCAGTATCGGACAGGCCGGGAACACTGGAGCTTTCTTT.

This clonotype has more than one count but fewer than ten. V is TRBV14 and J is TRBJ2-1, with 9 bases that match TRBD1. Looked up from germline, CDR1 is SGHDN and CDR2 is FVKESK. The V gene end was trimmed by 5 bases and the J gene end by 3 bases; junction bases not matched to a gene: 5. This CDR3 contains 15 residues. The CDR3 spells CASSTRTGVYNEQFF. For the CDR3, the DNA is TGTGCCAGCAGCACCAGGACAGGGGTCTACAATGAGCAGTTCTTC.

This clonotype was observed a few times. This sequence joins TRBV6-5 and TRBJ2-7; 12 nucleotides align to TRBD2. Germline values: CDR1 MNHEY, CDR2 SVGAGI. This CDR3 region has 15 residues. V dropped 6 bases and J dropped 2; count of bases not matched to a gene: 5. The DNA for the CDR3 is TGTGCCAGCAGCCGGGCTAGCGGGGGGGCCTACGAGCAGTACTTC. It translates to CASSRASGGAYEQYF.

Comments on this clonotype: This may arise from a read error, as a much more abundant clone is one base away. This chain connects TRBV12-3 or TRBV12-4 to TRBJ2-7; D call uncertain. The ends were cut back, 3 bases at V and 12 bases at J, with 18 bases in the middle. The CDR3 is 13 amino acids. The CDR3 sequence is CASSFSVEDPLYF. CDR3 in DNA: TGTGCCAGCAGTTTTTCGGTGGAAGACCCGCTGTACTTC.

The CDR3 region is CASSQDWPRGRGEKLFF. CDR3 nucleotide sequence: TGTGCCAGCAGCCAAGATTGGCCCCGGGGACGCGGCGAAAAACTGTTTTTT. The chain combines TRBV4-2 with TRBJ1-4, with D perhaps TRBD1 (5 bases). The germline V and J ends were trimmed by 0 bases and 8 bases, with 19 bases remaining between them. This CDR3 comprises 17 residues. Germline CDR1 is LGHNA and CDR2 is YNFKEQ.

The chain is built from TRBV5-6 and TRBJ1-6, with D hard to call. Germline loops: CDR1 SGHDT, CDR2 YYEEEE. The CDR3 is 14 residues long. The V end lost 4 bases, the J end lost 7 bases, and 12 bases lay between the germline ends. CDR3: CASSVEGLNSPLHF. The CDR3 DNA follows: TGTGCCAGCAGCGTTGAAGGGCTGAATTCACCCCTCCACTTT. The whole variable domain, filled in from reference TRBV5-6 and TRBJ1-6, reads DAGVTQSPTHLIKTRGQQVTLRCSPKSGHDTVSWYQQALGQGPQFIFQYYEEEERQRGNFPDRFSGHQFPNYSSELNVNALLLGDSALYLCASSVEGLNSPLHFGNGTRLTVT.

The rearrangement joins TRBV5-1 to TRBJ2-5; D is unclear. Per germline, CDR1 SGHRS and CDR2 YFSETQ. The CDR3 is 13 residues long. Trimming left V 4 bases short and J 2 bases short, with 9 bases between. The CDR3 coding sequence is TGCGCCAGCAGCACGTCTAATCAAGAGACCCAGTACTTC. Amino acids: CASSTSNQETQYF.

This clonotype was seen a handful of times. The rearrangement uses TRBV12-3 or TRBV12-4 and TRBJ2-3; D gene uncertain. The CDR3 totals 11 residues. The germline V and J ends were trimmed by 6 bases and 11 bases, with 12 bases remaining between them. This chain's CDR3 is CASSTGSRQYF. The CDR3 DNA sequence: TGTGCCAGCAGCACCGGGTCCCGGCAGTATTTT.

This sequence joins TRBV7-9 and TRBJ2-7; possible D gene TRBD2, 5 bases. Per germline, CDR1 SEHNR and CDR2 FQNEAQ (reference sequence). The CDR3 is 13 amino acids. V gave up 5 bases and J gave up 3 bases, with 11 bases separating them. The CDR3 DNA follows: TGTGCCAGCAGCCAAGGGAGTCACTACGAGCAGTACTTC. It specifies CASSQGSHYEQYF.

This clonotype was detected only a few times. This chain links TRBV7-2 with TRBJ2-4; D is ambiguous. Germline lookup yields CDR1 SGHTA and CDR2 FQGNSA. The CDR3 totals 14 residues. Trimming stripped 5 bases from V and 9 bases from J, with 17 bases between. Here the CDR3 reads CASSPRLLTAIQYF. CDR3 nucleotides: TGTGCCAGCAGCCCCCGACTGCTAACGGCCATTCAGTACTTC.

The chain uses TRBV7-2 and TRBJ2-5, with D tentatively TRBD1 (5 bases). V lost 3 bases and J 7 bases, leaving 18 bases between the germline ends. The CDR3 contains 15 residues. Germline V gene lookup returns CDR1 SGHTA and CDR2 FQGNSA. The CDR3 nucleotides are TGTGCCAGCAGCTTGGGGCCCTCGGCAATGGTGACCCAGTACTTC. Protein product: CASSLGPSAMVTQYF.

This chain uses TRBV27 with TRBJ2-3; TRBD2 agrees at 12 bases. The CDR3 extends over 18 amino acids. V lost 4 bases to trimming and J lost 7 bases; unmatched junction nucleotides: 15. The V gene's germline CDR1 is MNHEY and CDR2 SMNVEV (reference sequence). For the CDR3, the DNA is TGTGCCAGCAGTTCAAGCCGACTAGCGGGGGTGGTCCTACATACGCAGTATTTT. This sequence encodes CASSSSRLAGVVLHTQYF.

This clonotype was picked up a small number of times. The chain carries TRBV20-1 and TRBJ2-1; possibly TRBD1 or TRBD2 for D (6 bases each). Trimming removed 7 bases from V and 0 bases from J, with 13 bases in between. Germline V gives CDR1 DFQATT, CDR2 SNEGSKA (reference sequence). The CDR3 spans 14 residues. In DNA form, the CDR3 reads TGCAGTGTAAGGGGGGAAAGCTCCTACAATGAGCAGTTCTTC. The encoded protein is CSVRGESSYNEQFF.

The V gene is TRBV28, the J gene TRBJ2-4; D gene unclear. The DNA matches TRBJ2-7 better at its end, which makes the J call doubtful. The CDR3 consists of 14 residues. Germline CDR1 MDHEN, CDR2 SYDVKM. The CDR3 protein is CASSSGGALNEQYF. The CDR3 nucleotides are TGTGCCAGCAGCTCGGGCGGAGCCCTGAACGAGCAGTACTTC.

This clonotype was observed a few times. The rearrangement links TRBV11-2 to TRBJ2-7, with TRBD2 matching over 9 bases. J gave up 2 bases and V 5 bases, and 7 bases lay outside the gene matches. The CDR3 is 15 residues long. Germline V CDR1 and CDR2: SGHAT, FQNNGV. CDR3 bases: TGTGCCAGCAGCCCCGGACTAGCGCTAACCTACGAGCAGTACTTC. Translation gives CASSPGLALTYEQYF.

This clonotype was detected once. V and J are TRBV7-3 and TRBJ2-5; 8 bases are shared with TRBD2. With 0 bases clipped from V and 5 bases from J, the junction kept 5 bases outside the gene matches. Germline CDR1 SGHTA, CDR2 FQGTGA. This CDR3 contains 15 residues. The CDR3 nucleotides are TGTGCCAGCAGCTTAACGGGGACTAGGAGGGAGACCCAGTACTTC. Translating it yields CASSLTGTRRETQYF. Using reference TRBV7-3 and TRBJ2-5 for the parts outside the CDR3, the full variable domain is GAGVSQTPSNKVTEKGKYVELRCDPISGHTALYWYRQSLGQGPEFLIYFQGTGAADDSGLPNDRFFAVRPEGSVSTLKIQRTERGDSAVYLCASSLTGTRRETQYFGPGTRLLVL.

The chain employs TRBV20-1 and TRBJ2-5; D gene ambiguous. V was pared by 5 bases and J by 11 bases, with 21 bases between. Per the germline V gene, CDR1 is DFQATT and CDR2 is SNEGSKA (reference sequence). The CDR3 runs to 13 residues. CDR3 bases: TGCAGTGCTGTCGGTTCCCAGCACAATGAGCAGTACTTC. Its translation: CSAVGSQHNEQYF.

The chain uses TRBV20-1 and TRBJ1-2; 7 nucleotides line up with TRBD1. Germline values: CDR1 DFQATT, CDR2 SNEGSKA (reference sequence). The CDR3 consists of 13 residues. V was pared by 3 bases and J by 1 base, with 2 bases of the junction left unmatched. The CDR3 bases are TGCAGTGCTAGTTGGGACAGTAACTATGGCTACACCTTC. Encoded protein: CSASWDSNYGYTF.